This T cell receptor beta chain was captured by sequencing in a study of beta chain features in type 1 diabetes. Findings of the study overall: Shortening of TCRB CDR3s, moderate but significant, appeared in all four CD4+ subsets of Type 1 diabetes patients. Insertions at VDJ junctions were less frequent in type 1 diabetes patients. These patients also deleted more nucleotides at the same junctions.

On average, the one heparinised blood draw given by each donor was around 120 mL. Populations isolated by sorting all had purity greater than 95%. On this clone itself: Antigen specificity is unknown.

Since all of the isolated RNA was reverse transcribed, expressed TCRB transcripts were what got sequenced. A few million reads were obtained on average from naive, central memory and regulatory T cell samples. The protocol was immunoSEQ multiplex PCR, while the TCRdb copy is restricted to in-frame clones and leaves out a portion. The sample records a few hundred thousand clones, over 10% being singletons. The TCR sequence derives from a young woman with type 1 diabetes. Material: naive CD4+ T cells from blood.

The DNA for the CDR3 is TGCAGCGCCCTGACAGGGGAAGGCTACACCTTC. Its translation is CSALTGEGYTF. This chain links TRBV29-1 with TRBJ1-2, with 8 bases fitting TRBD1. The ends lost 7 bases at V and 8 bases at J; junction bases unmatched: 6. The CDR3 is made up of 11 amino acids. Germline V lookup: CDR1 SQVTM, CDR2 ANQGSEA.